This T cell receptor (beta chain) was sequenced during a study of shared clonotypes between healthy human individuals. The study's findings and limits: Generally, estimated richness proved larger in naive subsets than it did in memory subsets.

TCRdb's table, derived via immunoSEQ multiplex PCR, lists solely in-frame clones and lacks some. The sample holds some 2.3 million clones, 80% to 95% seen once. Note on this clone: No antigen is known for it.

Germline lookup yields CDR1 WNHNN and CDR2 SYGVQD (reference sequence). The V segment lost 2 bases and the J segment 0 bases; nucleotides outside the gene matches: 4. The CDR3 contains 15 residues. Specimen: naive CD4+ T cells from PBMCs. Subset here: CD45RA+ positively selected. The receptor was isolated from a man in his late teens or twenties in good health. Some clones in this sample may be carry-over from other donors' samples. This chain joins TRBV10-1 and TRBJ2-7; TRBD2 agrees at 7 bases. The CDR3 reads CASSEGLADSYEQYF. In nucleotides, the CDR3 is TGCGCCAGCAGTGAGGGGCTAGCGGACTCCTACGAGCAGTACTTC.